Below are 8 T cell receptor beta chains sequenced from a single sample in a study of CD8+CD57+ T cells in acquired aplastic anemia. It was genomic DNA that served as the template for profiling TCR beta VDJ and CDR3. TCRdb recomputed calls from the reads with MiXCR, one row per CDR3 protein. This sample yields hundreds of thousands of distinct CDR3 sequences, of which 50% to 65% are seen a single time; roughly 1.2% belongs to the top ten. Sequenced patients had shown CD8+CD57+ cell expansion by flow cytometry. What was sequenced was sorted CD4+, CD8+, or CD8+CD57+ T cells (not recorded which) from PBMCs. The receptors come from a human donor with aplastic anemia.

The genes are TRBV20-1 and TRBJ1-1; no clear D gene. The germline V gene has CDR1 DFQATT and CDR2 SNEGSKA (reference sequence). CDR3 size: 12 residues. Trimming cost V 1 base and J 1 base, with 4 bases left between them. The chain's CDR3 is CSARGENTEAFF. The CDR3 region has the DNA TGCAGTGCTAGAGGTGAGAACACTGAAGCTTTCTTT.

The genes are TRBV6-4 and TRBJ2-3; either TRBD1 or TRBD2 may supply D (5 bases each). CDR1 is MRHNA, CDR2 SNTAGT, per germline. The ends were cut back, 7 bases at V and 4 bases at J, with 15 bases in the middle. The CDR3 consists of 14 residues. This CDR3 is CASNRGEESDTQYF. The CDR3 DNA follows: TGTGCCAGCAACCGGGGCGAGGAGTCAGATACGCAGTATTTT.

In nucleotides, the CDR3 is TGTGCCACCAGTGACCCCGGACTAGCGGGGCTCACAGATACGCAGTATTTT. Amino acids: CATSDPGLAGLTDTQYF. V and J are TRBV24-1 and TRBJ2-3; TRBD2 agrees at 12 bases. This CDR3 contains 17 residues. Germline V lookup: CDR1 KGHDR, CDR2 SFDVKD. V dropped 4 bases and J dropped 2; count of bases not matched to a gene: 6.

This clonotype was found once. The chain recombines TRBV7-3 with TRBJ2-1; TRBD1 might be the D (5 bases). With the DNA end fitting TRBJ2-7 better, the J assignment may be wrong. Germline V gives CDR1 SGHTA, CDR2 FQGTGA. The CDR3 spans 13 residues. The CDR3: CASSFYKGYEQYF. CDR3 nucleotides: TGTGCCAGCAGTTTTTACAAGGGGTACGAGCAGTACTTC.

V is TRBV6-2 or TRBV6-3 and J is TRBJ2-7; D is uncertain. There are 14 residues in the CDR3. V shed 0 bases and J shed 0 bases, with 6 bases lying between them. Germline CDR1 MNHEY, CDR2 SVGEGT. The CDR3 bases are TGTGCCAGCAGTTACTCGGCGAGCTCCTACGAGCAGTACTTC. Translated, it gives CASSYSASSYEQYF.

This clonotype has ten or more counts. The chain has TRBV7-2 and TRBJ2-3; D uncertain. The CDR3 length is 13 residues. Germline V CDR1 and CDR2: SGHTA, FQGNSA. The V end was cut by 4 bases, the J end by 8 bases, with 13 bases between. The CDR3 DNA reads TGTGCCAGCAGCTCGGCCTATAGGGCTACGCAGTATTTT. This codes for CASSSAYRATQYF. Variable domain in full (rest from reference TRBV7-2 and TRBJ2-3): GAGVSQSPSNKVTEKGKDVELRCDPISGHTALYWYRQSLGQGLEFLIYFQGNSAPDKSGLPSDRFSAERTGGSVSTLTIQRTQQEDSAVYLCASSSAYRATQYFGPGTRLTVL.

The rearrangement uses TRBV12-3 or TRBV12-4 and TRBJ2-7; a possible D gene is TRBD1 (6 bases). The V end was cut by 4 bases, the J end by 2 bases, with 9 bases between. This CDR3 region has 13 residues. Written as DNA, the CDR3 is TGTGCCAGCAGTTCCGGACAGCCCTACGAGCAGTACTTC. It codes for CASSSGQPYEQYF.

This clonotype was picked up many times. This sequence joins TRBV2 and TRBJ1-5; D is perhaps TRBD1 (6 bases). V dropped 2 bases and J dropped 6 bases, with 11 bases sitting between them. Per the germline V gene, CDR1 is SNHLY and CDR2 is FYNNEI. The CDR3 is 14 residues long. In DNA form, the CDR3 reads TGTGCCAGCAGTGAATTCGGACAGATTCAGCCCCAGCATTTT. This translates into CASSEFGQIQPQHF.